A selection of T cell receptor beta chains follows, all from one sample in a study of Ad26.COV2.S vaccination and SARS-CoV-2 variants. TCRdb's copy holds only in-frame clones and misses some; the assay was immunoSEQ multiplex PCR. The sample yields over 85,000 clones, under 90% seen once. The source material was peripheral blood, sampled after recovery from COVID-19. The receptors stem from a human donor who had recovered from COVID-19. The CDR3 runs from the conserved cysteine through the conserved F or W. A D gene is named only where the DNA matches it firmly. Clone size is shown for a subset of rows, as once, few, many or a class of expanded clone.

>17|TRBJ2-3|TRBD1|TRBV18|NA
CASSQAGTGSFTDTQYF
TGTGCCAGCTCACAAGCCGGGACAGGAAGTTTCACAGATACGCAGTATTTT
>14|TRBJ1-1|TRBD1|TRBV6-2/TRBV6-3|NA
CASSYSGGGTEAFF
TGTGCCAGCAGTTACTCAGGGGGCGGAACTGAAGCTTTCTTT
>19|TRBJ2-3|NA|TRBV24-1|NA
CATSDLLLGQATSTDTQYF
TGTGCCACCAGTGATTTGTTGTTGGGACAAGCCACTAGCACAGATACGCAGTATTTT
>13|TRBJ2-2|TRBD1|TRBV6-5|NA
CASRQTGTGELFF
TGTGCCAGCAGGCAGACAGGGACCGGGGAGCTGTTTTTT
>11|TRBJ2-5|TRBD2|TRBV7-9|NA
CASWGGETQYF
TGTGCCTCTTGGGGGGGAGAGACCCAGTACTTC
>12|TRBJ1-1|NA|TRBV24-1|NA
CATSVGNTEAFF
TGTGCCACCAGTGTGGGGAACACTGAAGCTTTCTTT
>13|TRBJ2-7|NA|TRBV11-2|NA
CASSFRDLDEQYF
TGTGCCAGCAGCTTCAGGGATCTCGACGAGCAGTACTTC
>17|TRBJ2-6|NA|TRBV18|NA
CASSPTGPISGANVLTF
TGTGCCAGCTCACCAACAGGGCCCATCTCTGGGGCCAACGTCCTGACTTTC
>15|TRBJ2-1|NA|TRBV28|NA
CASSLVGGLRNEQFF
TGTGCCAGCAGTTTAGTGGGTGGGCTACGCAATGAGCAGTTCTTC
>12|TRBJ2-5|NA|TRBV5-4|few
CATGAAQETQYF
TGTGCCACGGGCGCTGCCCAAGAGACCCAGTACTTC
>16|TRBJ2-2|NA|TRBV7-2|once
CASSLSPWTFAGELFF
TGTGCCAGCAGCTTATCCCCTTGGACGTTCGCCGGGGAGCTGTTTTTT
>12|TRBJ2-2|NA|TRBV28|NA
CASSLLSGELFF
TGTGCCAGCAGTTTATTGAGCGGGGAGCTGTTTTTT
>12|TRBJ1-1|NA|TRBV29-1|NA
CSVVPGDAEAFF
TGCAGCGTGGTGCCAGGGGACGCTGAAGCTTTCTTT
>13|TRBJ1-4|NA|TRBV28|once
CASRYGLREKLFF
TGTGCCAGCAGATATGGACTGCGCGAAAAACTGTTTTTT
>13|TRBJ1-2|NA|TRBV29-1|once
CSVDPGGSYGYTF
TGCAGCGTTGATCCGGGGGGGTCCTATGGCTACACCTTC